The 32 T cell receptor beta chains in this list originate from one sample, sequenced in a study of cytomegalovirus exposure and HLA in healthy donors (dated by TCRdb to the late 2010s). Preparation of the library involved the immunoSEQ multiplex PCR assay. For the multiplex PCR, a mixture combining 60 forward primers for TCR Vbeta segments and 13 reverse primers for TCR Jbeta segments was used. Not all clones reach the TCRdb copy of this immuneACCESS table, which keeps in-frame sequences only. Checked studies attribute under half of the gap to unresolved V genes and leave the rest unexplained. Here the sample has roughly 120,000 clones; roughly 80% occur a single time. Together, the top ten hold roughly 22% of the sample. The specimen sequenced was PBMCs. Receptors were obtained from a man aged 25 to 40 in good health and CMV-seropositive.

This sequence joins TRBV19 and TRBJ2-6; D not resolved. V lost 6 bases and J 0 bases, leaving 9 bases between the germline ends. This CDR3 has 15 amino acids. Germline-derived CDR1 and CDR2 are LNHDA and SQIVND (reference sequence). This chain's CDR3 is CASRAPGSGANVLTF. For the CDR3, the DNA is TGTGCCAGTAGAGCTCCAGGCTCTGGGGCCAACGTCCTGACTTTC.

A word on this clone: At one end the junction does not follow the germline gene, possibly because of a read error. The chain uses TRBV5-1 and TRBJ1-2; a weak D match, TRBD1 (5 bases). Germline V gives CDR1 SGHRS, CDR2 YFSETQ. The CDR3 sequence is 14 residues long. CDR3 in amino acids: CASGLQVTNYGYTF. The CDR3 nucleotides are TGCGCCAGCGGCTTACAGGTGACTAACTATGGCTACACCTTC.

This chain connects TRBV7-8 to TRBJ1-1; D unclear. The CDR3 runs to 14 residues. With 3 bases removed from V and 1 base from J, the gap between germline ends came to 9 bases. From germline, CDR1 is SGHVS and CDR2 FQNEAQ. The CDR3 sequence: CASSFPTGNTEAFF. The CDR3 nucleotides are TGTGCCAGCAGCTTCCCCACGGGGAACACTGAAGCTTTCTTT.

This clone was seen more than once but under ten times. The chain is built from TRBV2 and TRBJ1-2; 8 bases agree with TRBD1. J was trimmed by 8 bases and V by 3 bases; bases with no gene match: 11. In germline, CDR1 is SNHLY, CDR2 FYNNEI. The CDR3 has 15 amino acids. CDR3 DNA sequence: TGTGCCAGCAGTGATACAGGGGGGAACTTTGTCGGCTACACCTTC. The encoded protein is CASSDTGGNFVGYTF.

The genes are TRBV13 and TRBJ1-2, with D uncertain. The CDR3 sequence is 15 residues long. Trimming cost V 0 bases and J 7 bases, with 15 bases left between them. The germline V gene has CDR1 PRHDT and CDR2 FYEKMQ (reference sequence). In nucleotides, the CDR3 is TGTGCCAGCAGCTTAGGCCGAACGAGAAGAGCTGGCTACACCTTC. This gives the protein CASSLGRTRRAGYTF.

This clone came up a few times. The chain carries TRBV28 and TRBJ1-2; 9 positions match TRBD1. Germline CDR1 reads MDHEN; CDR2 reads SYDVKM. The trim removed 6 bases at V and 6 bases at J, leaving 11 bases unmatched. This CDR3 comprises 15 residues. The CDR3 DNA reads TGTGCCAGCAGGATTCTAACAGGGGGCGCCGATGGCTACACCTTC. This codes for CASRILTGGADGYTF.

The gene calls are TRBV7-6 and TRBJ1-4, with D possibly being TRBD1 (5 bases). Germline V gene data show CDR1 as SGHVS and CDR2 as FNYEAQ. This CDR3 spans 13 amino acids. The germline V and J ends were trimmed by 5 bases and 6 bases, with 10 bases remaining between them. This CDR3 reads CASSTGGYEKLFF. CDR3 in DNA: TGTGCCAGCAGCACTGGGGGGTATGAAAAACTGTTTTTT.

This clone appeared once. This chain connects TRBV6-1 to TRBJ1-6; 7 bases line up with TRBD1. V shed 3 bases and J 4 bases; nucleotides not matched to a gene: 3. The CDR3 sequence is 15 residues long. The germline V gene has CDR1 MNHNS and CDR2 SASEGT. The CDR3 region is CASSEKGQYNSPLHF. The CDR3 bases are TGTGCCAGCAGTGAGAAGGGACAGTATAATTCACCCCTCCACTTT.

V is TRBV5-4 and J is TRBJ2-1; 11 positions match TRBD1. Germline lookup yields CDR1 SGHNT and CDR2 YYREEE (reference sequence). The CDR3 totals 19 residues. The trim removed 4 bases at V and 6 bases at J, leaving 18 bases unmatched. The CDR3 bases are TGTGCCAGCAGCCCCCAGAAGGGCTCACCCGGGACAGGGGGCAATGAGCAGTTCTTC. Translation: CASSPQKGSPGTGGNEQFF.

Remarks on this clone: The junction departs from germline at one end; a sequencing error may be responsible. The chain has TRBV7-9 and TRBJ1-2; TRBD1 matches at 7 bases. The length of the CDR3 is 17 residues. Germline V gene data show CDR1 as SEHNR and CDR2 as FQNEAQ (reference sequence). The CDR3 spells CSSSLRHTGDGPHGYTF. CDR3 in DNA: TGTTCCAGCAGCTTACGACACACAGGGGATGGTCCTCATGGCTACACCTTC.

The chain uses TRBV6-4 and TRBJ2-3; 8 nucleotides line up with TRBD2. V shed 9 bases, J shed 1 base, and the junction held 6 bases outside the gene matches. The CDR3 length is 14 residues. In germline, CDR1 is MRHNA, CDR2 SNTAGT. In DNA, the CDR3 is TGTGCCAGTAAGCGGGGGAGATGCACAGATACGCAGTATTTT. Amino acid sequence: CASKRGRCTDTQYF.

The chain combines TRBV2 with TRBJ2-1; TRBD2 is a possible D gene (6 bases). The CDR3 is 12 residues long. The ends were cut back, 7 bases at V and 6 bases at J, with 10 bases in the middle. Germline CDR1 and CDR2: SNHLY and FYNNEI. In DNA, the CDR3 is TGTGCCAGCACCTGGGAGGTCAATGAGCAGTTCTTC. This translates into CASTWEVNEQFF.

As regards this clone: Germline and junction disagree at one end, which may indicate a read error. The rearrangement joins TRBV7-9 to TRBJ1-1, with a weak D call TRBD1 (5 bases). The CDR3 length is 11 residues. Germline V CDR1 and CDR2: SEHNR, FQNEAQ (reference sequence). CDR3 bases: TGTTCCAGCAGCTTTCAGGGCCAAGCTTTCTTT. It is translated as CSSSFQGQAFF.

The chain employs TRBV14 and TRBJ2-3; D is ambiguous. The germline CDR1 and CDR2 sequences are SGHDN and FVKESK. The CDR3 extends over 13 amino acids. Trimming stripped 2 bases from V and 6 bases from J, with 9 bases between. The CDR3: CASSQTTSDTQYF. Here the CDR3 DNA reads TGTGCCAGCAGCCAAACAACCTCGGATACGCAGTATTTT.

This rearrangement joins TRBV6-5 to TRBJ1-2, with 10 bases aligning to TRBD1. The germline gives CDR1 MNHEY, CDR2 SVGAGI. The CDR3 contains 14 residues. Trimming took 7 bases from V and 5 from J; bases not matched to a gene: 7. Here the CDR3 reads CASTVTGGTYGYTF. The CDR3 bases are TGTGCCAGCACTGTGACAGGGGGCACGTATGGCTACACCTTC.

The J gene is TRBJ1-5, the V gene TRBV7-9, with TRBD1 identical over 9 bases. The CDR3 covers 15 residues. V lost 5 bases to trimming and J lost 6 bases; unmatched junction nucleotides: 8. The germline gives CDR1 SEHNR, CDR2 FQNEAQ (reference sequence). The CDR3 protein is CASSVGQGPGQPQHF. CDR3 coding DNA: TGTGCCAGCAGCGTGGGACAGGGCCCCGGTCAGCCCCAGCATTTT.

The chain has TRBV2 and TRBJ2-7; 9 bases fit TRBD2. The CDR3 sequence is 15 residues long. V dropped 6 bases and J dropped 4; count of bases not matched to a gene: 10. Germline CDR1 and CDR2: SNHLY and FYNNEI. The CDR3 protein is CASSGPGGGAYEQYF. The CDR3 DNA sequence: TGTGCCAGCAGCGGTCCGGGCGGGGGGGCTTACGAGCAGTACTTC.

This clone was seen only a few times. The CDR3 bases are TGCGCCAGCAGCCAACCAGGCAGGGCTGGGGCCAACGTCCTGACTTTC. Protein product: CASSQPGRAGANVLTF. The V gene is TRBV4-1, the J gene TRBJ2-6, with D possibly matching TRBD1 (5 bases). Looked up from germline, CDR1 is MGHRA and CDR2 is YSYEKL. Trimming shortened V by 2 bases and J by 2 bases, and 10 bases separated the two germline ends. There are 16 residues in the CDR3.

This clone was counted once. V usage is TRBV6-1 and J usage is TRBJ1-1; 10 bases are a match to TRBD1. This CDR3 is 16 amino acids long. Germline CDR1 and CDR2: MNHNS and SASEGT. The J segment lost 1 base and the V segment lost 2 bases, leaving 4 bases of the junction unmatched. The CDR3 here is CASSERTGGWNTEAFF. DNA for the CDR3: TGTGCCAGCAGTGAAAGGACAGGGGGATGGAACACTGAAGCTTTCTTT.

Regarding this clone: This sample includes further DNA sequences coding for the same CDR3. The rearrangement joins TRBV5-6 to TRBJ1-2, with 8 nucleotides matching TRBD1. Germline CDR1 reads SGHDT; CDR2 reads YYEEEE. This CDR3 contains 15 residues. V lost 0 bases and J lost 7; bases outside the gene matches: 8. The CDR3 nucleotides are TGTGCCAGCAGCTTGGGCTCCAGGGGGCTGGGTGGCTACACCTTC. As protein: CASSLGSRGLGGYTF.

Turning to this clone: A junction end diverges from the germline sequence, so it may reflect a read error. This chain joins TRBV11-2 and TRBJ1-5, with a weak D call TRBD1 (5 bases). CDR1 and CDR2 from the germline V gene are SGHAT and FQNNGV. The CDR3 sequence is 13 residues long. CDR3 nucleotides: TGTGCCAGCAGCGTGGGTCAGGGTCAGTCCCAGCATTTT. Residues: CASSVGQGQSQHF.

The chain uses TRBV2 and TRBJ1-3; a possible D gene is TRBD1 (6 bases). CDR1 is SNHLY and CDR2 is FYNNEI in the germline V gene. With 6 bases removed from V and 3 bases from J, the gap between germline ends came to 21 bases. The CDR3 sequence is 17 residues long. The CDR3 coding sequence is TGTGCCAGCAGATTAACAGGGATAGGCGTATATGGAAACACCATATATTTT. Protein: CASRLTGIGVYGNTIYF.

The chain carries TRBV25-1 and TRBJ2-3; no firm D call. CDR1 and CDR2 (germline): MGHDK, SYGVNS. Trimming removed 5 bases at V and 1 base at J, with 7 bases between. The CDR3 spans 13 residues. The CDR3 protein is CASSNPGTDTQYF. The CDR3 DNA is TGTGCCAGCAGTAATCCTGGCACAGATACGCAGTATTTT.

The rearrangement uses TRBV30 and TRBJ1-4, with D perhaps TRBD1 (6 bases). Trimming removed 2 bases at V and 4 bases at J, with 11 bases between. Germline V gives CDR1 GTSNPN, CDR2 SVGIG (reference sequence). The CDR3 spans 14 residues. CDR3 in DNA: TGTGCCTGGAGTCAAGGGGGGGGTAATGAAAAACTGTTTTTT. It codes for CAWSQGGGNEKLFF.

The genes are TRBV6-5 and TRBJ1-2; D not certain. The germline V gene has CDR1 MNHEY and CDR2 SVGAGI. The V gene lost 2 bases and the J gene lost 7 bases, with 17 bases spanning the gap. CDR3 length equals 15 residues. The CDR3 bases are TGTGCCAGCAGTTACGGGGAGAGCGCCTTAGGTGGCTACACCTTC. This gives the protein CASSYGESALGGYTF.

This chain uses TRBV27 with TRBJ2-1; D perhaps matches TRBD1 (5 bases). The CDR3 runs 13 residues. Germline assignment: CDR1 MNHEY and CDR2 SMNVEV (reference sequence). V lost 5 bases to trimming and J lost 8 bases, with 13 bases between them. The CDR3 coding sequence is TGTGCCAGCAGTGTGACAGATTGGGATGAGCAGTTCTTC. It codes for CASSVTDWDEQFF.

The J gene is TRBJ2-3, the V gene TRBV18; 10 positions agree with TRBD2. The CDR3 covers 15 residues. V shed 4 bases and J 2 bases; nucleotides not matched to a gene: 3. Germline V gene lookup returns CDR1 KGHSH and CDR2 LQKENI. CDR3 sequence: CASSLGLAATDTQYF. Here the CDR3 DNA reads TGTGCCAGCTCACTCGGACTAGCGGCCACAGATACGCAGTATTTT.

The V gene is TRBV5-1, the J gene TRBJ2-5, with 7 bases lining up with TRBD1. Germline trimming cut 8 bases from V and 9 bases from J; bases unmatched to any gene: 13. The CDR3 has 13 residues. Germline assignment: CDR1 SGHRS and CDR2 YFSETQ. The DNA for the CDR3 is TGCGCCAGTCATGAGCAGGGGGAATGGGCCCAGTACTTC. It yields the protein CASHEQGEWAQYF.

The V call is TRBV28, the J call TRBJ1-2, with D unresolved. Trimming stripped 3 bases from V and 2 bases from J, with 13 bases between. This CDR3 region has 15 residues. Germline assignment: CDR1 MDHEN and CDR2 SYDVKM. The CDR3 sequence is CASSFGSSGNYGYTF. The CDR3 DNA sequence: TGTGCCAGCAGTTTTGGCTCCAGCGGGAACTATGGCTACACCTTC.

V usage is TRBV28 and J usage is TRBJ2-7; D possibly corresponds to TRBD1 (6 bases). The germline V gene has CDR1 MDHEN and CDR2 SYDVKM. V was trimmed by 5 bases and J by 1 base, leaving 12 bases between them. This CDR3 has 14 amino acids. This CDR3 is CASSLPDRSYEQYF. CDR3 in DNA: TGTGCCAGCAGTCTCCCGGACAGATCCTACGAGCAGTACTTC.

The chain has TRBV2 and TRBJ2-1; 12 bases fit TRBD2. There are 15 residues in the CDR3. With V trimmed by 6 bases and J by 5 bases, 5 bases remained unmatched. Germline loops: CDR1 SNHLY, CDR2 FYNNEI. The CDR3 DNA reads as TGTGCCAGCAGCTCACTAGCGGGAGGCAACAATGAGCAGTTCTTC. Amino acid sequence: CASSSLAGGNNEQFF.

The V call is TRBV6-1, the J call TRBJ1-6; D uncertain. The germline V gene encodes CDR1 MNHNS and CDR2 SASEGT. The CDR3 sequence is 12 residues long. The V gene lost 6 bases and the J gene lost 6 bases, with 6 bases spanning the gap. The DNA of the CDR3 is TGTGCCAGCAGGTTTCTTAATTCACCCCTCCACTTT. Its protein product is CASRFLNSPLHF.